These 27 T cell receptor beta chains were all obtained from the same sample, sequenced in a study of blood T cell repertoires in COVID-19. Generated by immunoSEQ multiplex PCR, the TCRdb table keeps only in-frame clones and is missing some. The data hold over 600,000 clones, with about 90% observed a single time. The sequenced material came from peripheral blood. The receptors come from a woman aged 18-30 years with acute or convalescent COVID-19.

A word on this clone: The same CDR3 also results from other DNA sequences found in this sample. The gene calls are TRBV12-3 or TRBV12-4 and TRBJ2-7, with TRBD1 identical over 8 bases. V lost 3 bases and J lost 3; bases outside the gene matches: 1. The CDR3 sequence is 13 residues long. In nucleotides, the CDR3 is TGTGCCAGCAGTTTTGGACAGGGCTACGAGCAGTACTTC. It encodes CASSFGQGYEQYF.

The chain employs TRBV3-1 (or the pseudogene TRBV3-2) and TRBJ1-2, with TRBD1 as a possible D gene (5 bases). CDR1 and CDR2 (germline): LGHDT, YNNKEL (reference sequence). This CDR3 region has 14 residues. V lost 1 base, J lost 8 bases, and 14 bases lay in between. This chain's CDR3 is CASSQAPGVRGYTF. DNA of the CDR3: TGTGCCAGCAGCCAAGCCCCGGGGGTTCGGGGCTACACCTTC.

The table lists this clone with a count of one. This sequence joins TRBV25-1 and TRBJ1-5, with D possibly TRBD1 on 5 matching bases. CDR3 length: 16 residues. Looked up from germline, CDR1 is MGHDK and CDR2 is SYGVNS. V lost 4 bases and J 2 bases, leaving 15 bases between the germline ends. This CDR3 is CASSGSAGGGNQPQHF. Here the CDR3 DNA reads TGTGCCAGCAGTGGCTCCGCGGGGGGGGGCAATCAGCCCCAGCATTTT.

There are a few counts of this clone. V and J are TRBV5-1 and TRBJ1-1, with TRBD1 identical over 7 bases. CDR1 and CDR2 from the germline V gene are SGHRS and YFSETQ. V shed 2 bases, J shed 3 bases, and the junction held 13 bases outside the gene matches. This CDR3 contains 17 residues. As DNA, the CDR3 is TGCGCCAGCAGCTTCTTACCGGGACAGACTTCCTACACTGAAGCTTTCTTT. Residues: CASSFLPGQTSYTEAFF.

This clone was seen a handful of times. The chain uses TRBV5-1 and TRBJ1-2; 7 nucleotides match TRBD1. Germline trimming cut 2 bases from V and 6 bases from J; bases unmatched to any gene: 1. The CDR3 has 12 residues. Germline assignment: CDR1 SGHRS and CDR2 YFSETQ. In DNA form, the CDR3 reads TGCGCCAGCAGCTTAGACAGGGATGGCTACACCTTC. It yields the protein CASSLDRDGYTF.

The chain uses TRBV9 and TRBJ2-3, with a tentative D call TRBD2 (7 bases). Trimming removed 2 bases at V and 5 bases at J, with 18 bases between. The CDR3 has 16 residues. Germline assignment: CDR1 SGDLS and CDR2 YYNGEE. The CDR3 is CASSVKNGGREDTQYF. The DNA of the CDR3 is TGTGCCAGCAGCGTTAAAAACGGGGGGCGAGAAGATACGCAGTATTTT. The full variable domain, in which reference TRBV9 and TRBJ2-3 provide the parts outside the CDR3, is DSGVTQTPKHLITATGQRVTLRCSPRSGDLSVYWYQQSLDQGLQFLIQYYNGEERAKGNILERFSAQQFPDLHSELNLSSLELGDSALYFCASSVKNGGREDTQYFGPGTRLTVL.

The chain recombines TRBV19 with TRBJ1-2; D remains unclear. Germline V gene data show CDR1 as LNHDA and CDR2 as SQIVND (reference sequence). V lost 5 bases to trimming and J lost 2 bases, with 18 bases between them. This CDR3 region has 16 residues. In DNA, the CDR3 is TGTGCCAGTAGTGTCACTATCCTAGCGGGGAACTATGGCTACACCTTC. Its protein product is CASSVTILAGNYGYTF.

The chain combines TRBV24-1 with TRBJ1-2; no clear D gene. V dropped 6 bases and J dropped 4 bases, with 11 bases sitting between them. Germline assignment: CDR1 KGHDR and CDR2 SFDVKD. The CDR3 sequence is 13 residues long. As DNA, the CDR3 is TGTGCCACCAGTTACGGACTAGGCTATGGCTACACCTTC. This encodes CATSYGLGYGYTF.

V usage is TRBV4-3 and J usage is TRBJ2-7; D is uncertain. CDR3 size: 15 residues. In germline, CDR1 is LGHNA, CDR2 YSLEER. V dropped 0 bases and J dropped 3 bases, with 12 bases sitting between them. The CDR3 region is CASSQELTEYYEQYF. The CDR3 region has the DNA TGCGCCAGCAGCCAAGAGCTTACAGAATACTACGAGCAGTACTTC.

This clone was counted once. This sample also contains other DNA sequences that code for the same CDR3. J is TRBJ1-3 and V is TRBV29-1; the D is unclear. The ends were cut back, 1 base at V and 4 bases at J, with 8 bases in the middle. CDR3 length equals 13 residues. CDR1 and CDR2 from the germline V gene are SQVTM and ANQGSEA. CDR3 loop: CSVEGTLGNTIYF. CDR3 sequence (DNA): TGCAGCGTTGAAGGAACACTAGGAAACACCATATATTTT.

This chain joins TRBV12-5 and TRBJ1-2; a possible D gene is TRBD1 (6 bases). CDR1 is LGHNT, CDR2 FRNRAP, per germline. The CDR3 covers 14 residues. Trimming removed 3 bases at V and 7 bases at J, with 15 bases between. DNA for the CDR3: TGTGCTAGTGGTTTCCCAACAGGGAGGGTTGGCTACACCTTC. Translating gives CASGFPTGRVGYTF.

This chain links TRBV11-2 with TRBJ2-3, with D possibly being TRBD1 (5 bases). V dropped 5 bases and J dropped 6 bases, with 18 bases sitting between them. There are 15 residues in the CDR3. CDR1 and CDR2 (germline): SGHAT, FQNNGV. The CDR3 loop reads CASSTQGAHPDTQYF. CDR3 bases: TGTGCCAGCAGCACACAAGGGGCTCATCCGGATACGCAGTATTTT.

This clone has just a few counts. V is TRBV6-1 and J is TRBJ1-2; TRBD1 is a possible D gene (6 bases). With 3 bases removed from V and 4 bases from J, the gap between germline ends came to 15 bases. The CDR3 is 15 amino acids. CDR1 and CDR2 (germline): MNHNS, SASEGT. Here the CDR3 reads CASSEEPGVAYGYTF. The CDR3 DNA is TGTGCCAGCAGTGAGGAACCAGGGGTGGCCTATGGCTACACCTTC.

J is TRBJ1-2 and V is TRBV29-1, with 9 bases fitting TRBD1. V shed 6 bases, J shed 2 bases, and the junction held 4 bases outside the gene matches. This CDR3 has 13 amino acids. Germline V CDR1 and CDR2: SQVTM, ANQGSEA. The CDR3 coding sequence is TGCAGCGTGGGACAGGGCCTAAACTATGGCTACACCTTC. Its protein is CSVGQGLNYGYTF.

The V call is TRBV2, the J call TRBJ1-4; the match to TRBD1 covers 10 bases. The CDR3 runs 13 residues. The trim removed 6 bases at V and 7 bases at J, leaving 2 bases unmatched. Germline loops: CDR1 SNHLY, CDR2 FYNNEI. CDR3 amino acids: CASRRQGAEKLFF. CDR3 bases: TGTGCCAGCAGGAGACAGGGGGCTGAAAAACTGTTTTTT.

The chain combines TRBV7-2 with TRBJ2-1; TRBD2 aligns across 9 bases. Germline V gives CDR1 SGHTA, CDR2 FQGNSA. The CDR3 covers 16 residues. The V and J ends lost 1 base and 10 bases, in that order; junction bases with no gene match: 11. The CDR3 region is CASSLGRGGFRIEQFF. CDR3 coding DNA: TGTGCCAGCAGCTTAGGGCGGGGGGGCTTCCGAATCGAGCAGTTCTTC. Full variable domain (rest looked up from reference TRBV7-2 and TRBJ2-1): GAGVSQSPSNKVTEKGKDVELRCDPISGHTALYWYRQSLGQGLEFLIYFQGNSAPDKSGLPSDRFSAERTGGSVSTLTIQRTQQEDSAVYLCASSLGRGGFRIEQFFGPGTRLTVL.

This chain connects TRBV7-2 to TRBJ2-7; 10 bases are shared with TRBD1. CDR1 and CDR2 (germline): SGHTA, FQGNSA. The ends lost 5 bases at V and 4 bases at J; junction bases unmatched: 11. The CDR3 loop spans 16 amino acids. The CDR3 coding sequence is TGTGCCAGCAGCCCAGCGTCCGGGACAGGGGTATACGAGCAGTACTTC. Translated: CASSPASGTGVYEQYF.

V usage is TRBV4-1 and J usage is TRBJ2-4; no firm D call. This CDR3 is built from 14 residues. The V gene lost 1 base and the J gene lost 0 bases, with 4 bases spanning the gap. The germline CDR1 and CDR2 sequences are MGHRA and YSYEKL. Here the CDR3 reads CASSQGVAKNIQYF. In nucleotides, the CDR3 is TGCGCCAGCAGCCAAGGAGTAGCCAAAAACATTCAGTACTTC.

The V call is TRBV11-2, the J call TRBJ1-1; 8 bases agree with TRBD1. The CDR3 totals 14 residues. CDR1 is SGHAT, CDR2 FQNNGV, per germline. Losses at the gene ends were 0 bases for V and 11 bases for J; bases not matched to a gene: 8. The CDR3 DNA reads TGTGCCAGCAGCTTAGATCCGACAGGGGTTAACGCTTTCTTT. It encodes CASSLDPTGVNAFF.

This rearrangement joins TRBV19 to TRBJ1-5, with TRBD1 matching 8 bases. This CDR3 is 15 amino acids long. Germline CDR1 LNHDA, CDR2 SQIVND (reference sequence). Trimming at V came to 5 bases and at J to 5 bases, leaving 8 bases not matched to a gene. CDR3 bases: TGTGCCAGTAGTTGGTTCGGACAGGGTGATCAGCCCCAGCATTTT. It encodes CASSWFGQGDQPQHF.

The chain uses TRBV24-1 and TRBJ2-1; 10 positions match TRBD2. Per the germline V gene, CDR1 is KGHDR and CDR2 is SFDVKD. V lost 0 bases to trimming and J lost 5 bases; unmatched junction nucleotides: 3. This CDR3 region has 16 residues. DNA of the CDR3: TGTGCCACCAGTGATTTGAAGCGGGGGGGTGACAATGAGCAGTTCTTC. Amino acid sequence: CATSDLKRGGDNEQFF.

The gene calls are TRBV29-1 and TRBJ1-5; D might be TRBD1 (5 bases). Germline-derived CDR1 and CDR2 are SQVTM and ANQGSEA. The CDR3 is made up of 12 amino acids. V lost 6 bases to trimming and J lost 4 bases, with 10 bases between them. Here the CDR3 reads CSVIQGNQPQHF. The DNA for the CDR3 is TGCAGCGTGATCCAGGGAAATCAGCCCCAGCATTTT.

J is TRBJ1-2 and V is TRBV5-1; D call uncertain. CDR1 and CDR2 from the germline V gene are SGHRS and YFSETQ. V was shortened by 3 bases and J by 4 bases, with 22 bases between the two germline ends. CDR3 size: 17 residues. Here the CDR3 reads CASSSQPSQTFFYGYTF. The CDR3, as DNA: TGCGCCAGCAGCTCCCAACCCTCACAGACCTTTTTCTATGGCTACACCTTC.

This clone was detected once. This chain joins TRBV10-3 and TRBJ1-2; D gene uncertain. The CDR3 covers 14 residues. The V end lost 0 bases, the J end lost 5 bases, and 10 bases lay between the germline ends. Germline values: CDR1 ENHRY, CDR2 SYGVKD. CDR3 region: CAISESRSEYGYTF. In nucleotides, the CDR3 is TGTGCCATCAGTGAGTCAAGATCGGAGTATGGCTACACCTTC.

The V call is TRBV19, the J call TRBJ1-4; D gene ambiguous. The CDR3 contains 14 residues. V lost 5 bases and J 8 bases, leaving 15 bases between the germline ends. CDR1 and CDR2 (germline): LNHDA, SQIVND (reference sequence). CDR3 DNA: TGTGCCAGTAGTCCCGGAGGGTCGGGCGAAAAACTGTTTTTT. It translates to CASSPGGSGEKLFF.

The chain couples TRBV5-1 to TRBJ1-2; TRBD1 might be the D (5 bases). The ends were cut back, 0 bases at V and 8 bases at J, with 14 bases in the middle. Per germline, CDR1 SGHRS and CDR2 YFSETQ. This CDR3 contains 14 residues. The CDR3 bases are TGCGCCAGCAGCTTGGCAGGGAAACGTGGAGGCTACACCTTC. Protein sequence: CASSLAGKRGGYTF.

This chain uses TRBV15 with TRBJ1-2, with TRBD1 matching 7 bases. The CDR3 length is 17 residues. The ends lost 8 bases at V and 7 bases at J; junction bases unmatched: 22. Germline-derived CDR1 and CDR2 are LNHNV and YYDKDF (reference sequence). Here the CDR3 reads CATSRGETGSIAGGYTF. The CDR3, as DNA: TGTGCCACCTCGCGTGGGGAGACAGGGAGTATTGCAGGTGGCTACACCTTC.